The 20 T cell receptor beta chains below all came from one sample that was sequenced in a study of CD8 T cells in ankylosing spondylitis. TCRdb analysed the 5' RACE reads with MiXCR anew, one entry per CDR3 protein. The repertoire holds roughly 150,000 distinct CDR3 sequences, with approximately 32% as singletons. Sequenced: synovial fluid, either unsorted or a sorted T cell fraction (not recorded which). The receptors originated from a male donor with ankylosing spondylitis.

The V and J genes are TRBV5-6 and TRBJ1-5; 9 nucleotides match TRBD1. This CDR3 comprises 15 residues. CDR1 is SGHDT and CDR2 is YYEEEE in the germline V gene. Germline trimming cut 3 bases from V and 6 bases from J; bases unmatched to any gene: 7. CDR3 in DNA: TGTGCCAGCAGCTCGGACAGGGGTAAGGGTCAGCCCCAGCATTTT. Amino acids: CASSSDRGKGQPQHF. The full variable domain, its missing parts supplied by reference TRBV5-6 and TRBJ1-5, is DAGVTQSPTHLIKTRGQQVTLRCSPKSGHDTVSWYQQALGQGPQFIFQYYEEEERQRGNFPDRFSGHQFPNYSSELNVNALLLGDSALYLCASSSDRGKGQPQHFGDGTRLSIL.

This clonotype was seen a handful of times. CDR3 in DNA: TGTGCCAGCAGCTCTACCCGGGGACTAGCGGTTGAGCAGTTCTTC. As protein: CASSSTRGLAVEQFF. This chain connects TRBV7-2 to TRBJ2-1; TRBD2 matches 11 bases. This CDR3 contains 15 residues. Germline loops: CDR1 SGHTA, CDR2 FQGNSA. V was pared by 4 bases and J by 9 bases, with 8 bases of the junction left unmatched.

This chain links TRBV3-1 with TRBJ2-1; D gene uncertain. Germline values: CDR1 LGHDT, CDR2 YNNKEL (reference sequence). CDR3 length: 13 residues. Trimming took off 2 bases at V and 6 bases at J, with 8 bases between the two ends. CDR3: CASSQSFANEQFF. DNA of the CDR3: TGTGCCAGCAGCCAAAGTTTCGCCAATGAGCAGTTCTTC.

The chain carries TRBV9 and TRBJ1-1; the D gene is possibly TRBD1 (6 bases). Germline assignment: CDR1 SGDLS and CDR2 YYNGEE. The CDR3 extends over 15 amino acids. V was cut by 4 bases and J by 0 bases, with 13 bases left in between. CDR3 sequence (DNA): TGTGCCAGCAGCCCACCGGGACACGTGAACACTGAAGCTTTCTTT. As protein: CASSPPGHVNTEAFF.

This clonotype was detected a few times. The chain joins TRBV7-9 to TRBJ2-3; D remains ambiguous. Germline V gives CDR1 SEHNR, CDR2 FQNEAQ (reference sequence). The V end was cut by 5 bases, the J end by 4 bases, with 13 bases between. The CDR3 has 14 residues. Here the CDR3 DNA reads TGTGCCAGCAGCCTCCGACCTGTCCCAGATACGCAGTATTTT. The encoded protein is CASSLRPVPDTQYF.

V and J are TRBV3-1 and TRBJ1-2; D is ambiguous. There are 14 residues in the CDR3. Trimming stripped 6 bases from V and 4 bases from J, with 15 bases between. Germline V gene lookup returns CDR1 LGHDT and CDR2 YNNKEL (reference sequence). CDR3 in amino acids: CASRRAESSYGYTF. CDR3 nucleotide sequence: TGTGCCAGCAGGAGGGCAGAAAGTTCCTATGGCTACACCTTC.

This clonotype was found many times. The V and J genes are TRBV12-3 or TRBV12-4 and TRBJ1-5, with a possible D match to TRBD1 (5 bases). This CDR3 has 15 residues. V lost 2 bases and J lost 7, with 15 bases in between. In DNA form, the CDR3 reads TGTGCCAGCAGTTTACTCCGGCAGGGTCAGCAGCCCCAGCATTTT. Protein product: CASSLLRQGQQPQHF.

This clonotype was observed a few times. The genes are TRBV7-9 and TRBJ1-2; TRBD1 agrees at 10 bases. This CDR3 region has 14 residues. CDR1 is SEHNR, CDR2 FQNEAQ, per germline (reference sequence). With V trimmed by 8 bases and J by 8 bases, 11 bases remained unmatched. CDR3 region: CASAYFRTGGGYTF. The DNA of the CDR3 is TGTGCCAGCGCCTATTTCAGGACAGGGGGAGGCTACACCTTC.

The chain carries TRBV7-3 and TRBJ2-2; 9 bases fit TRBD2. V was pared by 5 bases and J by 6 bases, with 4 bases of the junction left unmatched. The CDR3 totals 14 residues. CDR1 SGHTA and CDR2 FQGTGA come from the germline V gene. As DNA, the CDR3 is TGTGCCAGCAGCCCTAGCGGGGTCGCCGGGGAGCTGTTTTTT. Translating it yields CASSPSGVAGELFF.

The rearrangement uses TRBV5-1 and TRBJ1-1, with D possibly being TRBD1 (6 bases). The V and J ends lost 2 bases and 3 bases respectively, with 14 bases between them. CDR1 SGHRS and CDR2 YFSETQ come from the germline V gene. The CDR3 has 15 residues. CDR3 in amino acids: CASSFSGELDTEAFF. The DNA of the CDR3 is TGCGCCAGCAGCTTCTCAGGGGAGTTGGACACTGAAGCTTTCTTT.

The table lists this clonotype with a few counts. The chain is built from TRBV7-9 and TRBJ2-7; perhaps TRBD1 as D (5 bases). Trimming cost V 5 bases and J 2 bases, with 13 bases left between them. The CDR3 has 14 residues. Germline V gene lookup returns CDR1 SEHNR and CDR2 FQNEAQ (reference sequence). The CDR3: CASSQGTITYEQYF. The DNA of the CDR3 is TGTGCCAGCAGCCAGGGTACAATCACCTACGAGCAGTACTTC.

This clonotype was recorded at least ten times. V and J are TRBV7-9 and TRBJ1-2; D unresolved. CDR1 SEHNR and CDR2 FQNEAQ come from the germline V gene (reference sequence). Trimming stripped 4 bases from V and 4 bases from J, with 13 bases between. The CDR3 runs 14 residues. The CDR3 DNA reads TGTGCCAGCAGCTCACAAGATGGGGTCTATGGCTACACCTTC. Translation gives CASSSQDGVYGYTF.

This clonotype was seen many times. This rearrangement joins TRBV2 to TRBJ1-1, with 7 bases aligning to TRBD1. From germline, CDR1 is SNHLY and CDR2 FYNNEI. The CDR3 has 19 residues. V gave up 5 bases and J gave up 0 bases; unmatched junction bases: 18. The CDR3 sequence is CASSFPRQGSRILNTEAFF. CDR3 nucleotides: TGTGCCAGCAGTTTTCCCCGACAGGGTTCTCGCATCTTGAACACTGAAGCTTTCTTT.

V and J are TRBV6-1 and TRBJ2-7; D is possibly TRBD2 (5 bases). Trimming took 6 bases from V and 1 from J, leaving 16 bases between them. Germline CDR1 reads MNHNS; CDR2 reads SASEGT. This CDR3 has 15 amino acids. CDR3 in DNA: TGTGCCAGCAGCCCCGGACTCGTAGTTTCCTACGAGCAGTACTTC. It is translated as CASSPGLVVSYEQYF.

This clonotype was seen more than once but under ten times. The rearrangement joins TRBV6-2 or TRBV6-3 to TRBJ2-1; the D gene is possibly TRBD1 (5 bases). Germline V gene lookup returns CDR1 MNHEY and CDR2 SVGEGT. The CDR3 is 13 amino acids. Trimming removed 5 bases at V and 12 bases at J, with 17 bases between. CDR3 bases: TGTGCCAGCAGTGGGGCCATATGGGCAGGGCAGTTCTTC. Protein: CASSGAIWAGQFF.

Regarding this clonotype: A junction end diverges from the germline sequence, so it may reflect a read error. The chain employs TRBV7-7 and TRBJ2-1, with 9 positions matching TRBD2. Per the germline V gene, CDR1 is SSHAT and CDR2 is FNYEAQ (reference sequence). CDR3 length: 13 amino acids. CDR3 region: CASSIGLANEQFF. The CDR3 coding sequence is TGTGCTAGCAGCATCGGACTAGCGAATGAGCAGTTCTTC.

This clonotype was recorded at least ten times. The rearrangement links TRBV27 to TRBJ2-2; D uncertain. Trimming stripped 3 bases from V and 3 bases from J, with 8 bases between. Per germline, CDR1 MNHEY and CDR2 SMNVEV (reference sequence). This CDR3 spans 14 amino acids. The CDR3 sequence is CASSFSTDTGELFF. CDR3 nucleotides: TGTGCCAGCAGTTTCTCTACAGACACCGGGGAGCTGTTTTTT.

The CDR3 sequence: CASSQGNGLAGADEQFF. The CDR3 coding sequence is TGTGCCAGCAGCCAAGGGAATGGACTAGCGGGAGCGGATGAGCAGTTCTTC. The chain carries TRBV3-1 and TRBJ2-1; 13 nucleotides align to TRBD2. In germline, CDR1 is LGHDT, CDR2 YNNKEL (reference sequence). This CDR3 is 17 amino acids long. The junction had 8 bases not matched to a gene; V was cut back by 1 base and J by 8 bases.

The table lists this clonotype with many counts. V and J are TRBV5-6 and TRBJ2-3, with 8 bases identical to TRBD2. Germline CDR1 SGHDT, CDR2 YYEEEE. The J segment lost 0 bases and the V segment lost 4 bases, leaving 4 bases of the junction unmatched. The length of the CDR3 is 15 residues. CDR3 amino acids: CASSPGGRSTDTQYF. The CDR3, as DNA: TGTGCCAGCAGCCCGGGGGGGCGGAGCACAGATACGCAGTATTTT.

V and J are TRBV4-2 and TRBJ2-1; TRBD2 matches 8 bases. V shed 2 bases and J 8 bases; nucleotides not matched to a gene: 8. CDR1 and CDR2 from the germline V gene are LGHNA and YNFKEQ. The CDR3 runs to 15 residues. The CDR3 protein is CASSQRLAPLDEQFF. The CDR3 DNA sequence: TGTGCCAGCAGCCAAAGACTAGCGCCTCTGGATGAGCAGTTCTTC.